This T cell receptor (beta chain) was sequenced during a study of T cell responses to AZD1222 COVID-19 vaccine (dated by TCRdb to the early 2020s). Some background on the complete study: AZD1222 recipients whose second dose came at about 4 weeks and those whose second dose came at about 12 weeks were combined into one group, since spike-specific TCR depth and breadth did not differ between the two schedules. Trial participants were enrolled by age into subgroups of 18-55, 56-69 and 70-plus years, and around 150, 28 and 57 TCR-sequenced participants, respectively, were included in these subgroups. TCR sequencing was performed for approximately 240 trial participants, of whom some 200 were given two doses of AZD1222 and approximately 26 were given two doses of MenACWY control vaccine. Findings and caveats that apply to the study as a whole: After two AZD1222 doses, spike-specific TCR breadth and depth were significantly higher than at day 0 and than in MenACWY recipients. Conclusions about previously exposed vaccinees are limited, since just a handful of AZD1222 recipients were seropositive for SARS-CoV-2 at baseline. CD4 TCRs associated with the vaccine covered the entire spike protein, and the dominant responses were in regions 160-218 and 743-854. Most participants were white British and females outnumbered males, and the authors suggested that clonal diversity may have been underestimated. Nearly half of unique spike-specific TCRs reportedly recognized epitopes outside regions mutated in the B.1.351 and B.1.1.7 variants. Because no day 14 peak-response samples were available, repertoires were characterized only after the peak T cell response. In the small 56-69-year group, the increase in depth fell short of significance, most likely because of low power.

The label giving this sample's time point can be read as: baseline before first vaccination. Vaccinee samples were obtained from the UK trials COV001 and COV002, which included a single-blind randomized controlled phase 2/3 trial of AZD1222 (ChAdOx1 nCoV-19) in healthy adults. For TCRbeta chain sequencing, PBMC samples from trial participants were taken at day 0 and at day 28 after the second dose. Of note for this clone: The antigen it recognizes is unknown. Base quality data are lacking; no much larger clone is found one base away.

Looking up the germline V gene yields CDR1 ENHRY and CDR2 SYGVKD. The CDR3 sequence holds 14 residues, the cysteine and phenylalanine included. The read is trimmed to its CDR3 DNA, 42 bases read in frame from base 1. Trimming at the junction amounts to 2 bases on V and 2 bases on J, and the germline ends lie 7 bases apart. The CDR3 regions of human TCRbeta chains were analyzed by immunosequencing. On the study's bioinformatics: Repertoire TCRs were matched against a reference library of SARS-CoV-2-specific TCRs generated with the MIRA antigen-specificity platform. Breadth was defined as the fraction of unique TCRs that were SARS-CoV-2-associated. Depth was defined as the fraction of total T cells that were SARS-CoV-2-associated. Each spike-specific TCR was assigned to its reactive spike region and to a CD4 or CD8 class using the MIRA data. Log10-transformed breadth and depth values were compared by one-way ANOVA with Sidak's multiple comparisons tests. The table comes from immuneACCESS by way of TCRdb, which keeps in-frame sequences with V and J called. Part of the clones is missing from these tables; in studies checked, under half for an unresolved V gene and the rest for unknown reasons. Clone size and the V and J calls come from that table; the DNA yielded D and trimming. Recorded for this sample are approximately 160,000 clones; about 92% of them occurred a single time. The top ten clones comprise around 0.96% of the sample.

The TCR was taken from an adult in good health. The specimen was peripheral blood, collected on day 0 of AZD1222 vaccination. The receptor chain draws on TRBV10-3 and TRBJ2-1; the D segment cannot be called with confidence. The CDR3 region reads CAISEDPTYNEQFF. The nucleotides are TGTGCCATCAGTGAGGACCCGACCTACAATGAGCAGTTCTTC.